In its sample, the clone carrying this T cell receptor beta chain was seen many times. CDR1 SGHTA and CDR2 FQGTGA come from the germline V gene. V dropped 2 bases and J dropped 4 bases, with 10 bases sitting between them. This CDR3 is 14 amino acids long. This sample was included in a study of metastatic and nonmetastatic thyroid tumors. The wider study: Malignant and benign thyroid patients had repertoires compared in peripheral blood and tumor or nodule tissue.

Patients were all untreated before their thyroid surgery. In the study's own analysis: Variation in CDR3 across clinicopathological groups served as the basis for constructing a distant-metastasis classifier in papillary thyroid cancer. TCRdb re-clonotyped the PCR reads through MiXCR. TCRdb assigned the V and J calls; the authors' analysis was not used. The table lists tens of thousands of clones, approximately 17% of them singletons. The specimen sequenced was blood. The sequence was obtained from a female donor with papillary thyroid cancer or a benign thyroid nodule (not recorded which). Some clones in this sample may be carry-over from other donors' samples. The chain uses TRBV7-3 and TRBJ2-3; D ambiguous. The CDR3 nucleotides are TGTGCCAGCAGCTTATCGAAGAGCGCAGATACGCAGTATTTT. Its translation is CASSLSKSADTQYF.